The 2 T cell receptor beta chains presented below share a single source sample, sequenced in a study of cytomegalovirus exposure and HLA in healthy donors. The PCR was carried out with 60 Vbeta primers and 13 Jbeta primers. Measured with immunoSEQ multiplex PCR; TCRdb has only the in-frame clones, and not every one. The data contain roughly 140,000 clones, approximately 70% of them singletons. The source material was PBMCs. The origin of the receptors is a woman in her twenties or thirties in good health and CMV-seronegative.

The chain uses TRBV18 and TRBJ2-7, with D tentatively TRBD1 (5 bases). Trimming took 5 bases from V and 6 from J, leaving 20 bases between them. Looked up from germline, CDR1 is KGHSH and CDR2 is LQKENI. The CDR3 loop spans 15 amino acids. The CDR3 DNA follows: TGTGCCAGCTCATCCAGGGCCTCGGATCCCGGCGAGCAGTACTTC. It specifies CASSSRASDPGEQYF.

The chain recombines TRBV10-2 with TRBJ2-3, with 8 nucleotides matching TRBD2. The junction had 8 bases not matched to a gene; V was cut back by 6 bases and J by 0 bases. The CDR3 has 16 amino acids. Germline CDR1 is WSHSY and CDR2 is SAAADI. The CDR3 DNA sequence: TGCGCCAGCAGAGATACTAGCGGACCTAGCACAGATACGCAGTATTTT. Its translation is CASRDTSGPSTDTQYF.